This T cell receptor (beta chain) was retrieved from a study of blood T cell repertoires in COVID-19. On the study more broadly: Nucleic acid was either cDNA or gDNA, and it came from T cells, B-cell-depleted T cells, or PBMCs.

The V gene's germline CDR1 is WNHNN and CDR2 SYGVQD (reference sequence). Trimming took off 2 bases at V and 6 bases at J, with 12 bases between the two ends. CDR3 length equals 14 residues. Libraries were prepared by immunoSEQ multiplex PCR; TCRdb keeps only in-frame clonotypes and omits some of them. The sample lists approximately 250,000 clones; 80% to 90% were seen once. The V gene is TRBV10-1, the J gene TRBJ2-3; D remains unclear. The source material was peripheral blood. The receptor's source is a man between 45 and 60 years old with acute or convalescent COVID-19. This chain's CDR3 is CASSEGSGADTQYF. CDR3 DNA sequence: TGCGCCAGCAGTGAGGGTTCAGGCGCGGATACGCAGTATTTT.